This entry features one T cell receptor (beta chain) sequence. What it recognizes is unknown. Per-sample yields of isolated PBMCs were at least 6 million. Total RNA extraction produced at least 6 micrograms (per sample) for the study. Through a sample-barcoded 5' primer and a J-beta primer mix, a second PCR was run for roughly 6 to 12 cycles. TCRdb redid the calling of the 5' RACE reads with MiXCR, one entry per CDR3 protein. Of about 640,000 distinct CDR3 sequences in the sample, roughly 53% were seen once. The CDR3 sequence is 13 residues long. Trimming cost V 5 bases and J 7 bases, with 14 bases left between them. These data come from a study of blood T cells in healthy people across ages. General observations from the study: Naive T cell percentage strongly correlated with TCR beta diversity. Because donor CMV status was unknown, expanded clonotype changes were possibly confounded.

This chain uses TRBV12-3 or TRBV12-4 with TRBJ1-2; D is uncertain. Sequenced material: blood. This TCR was sampled from a man aged 60-69 years in good health. The CDR3 is CASSPGLSSGYTF. The CDR3 DNA reads as TGTGCCAGCAGTCCGGGTCTGTCCTCTGGCTACACCTTC.